These 21 T cell receptor beta chains were sequenced from one sample in a study of graft-versus-host responses after intestinal transplantation. These receptors are not linked to any known antigen. Here immunoSEQ multiplex PCR was the method, and the copy in TCRdb shows in-frame clones only, minus some. The data show some 64,000 clones, roughly 90% seen once. The sample consisted of unstimulated CD8+ T cells sorted from spleen or lymph node cells, taken before transplant. The receptor source for this set is a human donor who was the organ donor for an intestinal transplant.

This clone occurred a few times. The J gene is TRBJ1-1, the V gene TRBV4-3; possibly TRBD1 for D (6 bases). The CDR3 spans 14 residues. Germline CDR1 is LGHNA and CDR2 is YSLEER. V lost 1 base and J lost 5, with 11 bases in between. The CDR3 DNA follows: TGCGCCAGCAGCCAAGTCGGGGGGCAAACTGAAGCTTTCTTT. It translates to CASSQVGGQTEAFF.

The chain links TRBV7-8 to TRBJ2-7; TRBD2 agrees at 9 bases. This CDR3 has 14 residues. The germline V gene has CDR1 SGHVS and CDR2 FQNEAQ. V trimming: 5 bases; J trimming: 9 bases; junction bases outside the gene matches: 11. CDR3 amino acids: CASSPSGTSDPQYF. The CDR3 DNA reads as TGTGCCAGCAGCCCTAGCGGGACCTCGGATCCGCAGTACTTC.

V and J are TRBV15 and TRBJ2-7; 11 bases are a match to TRBD2. The V gene end was trimmed by 4 bases and the J gene end by 2 bases; junction bases not matched to a gene: 7. The CDR3 covers 16 residues. In germline, CDR1 is LNHNV, CDR2 YYDKDF (reference sequence). This chain's CDR3 is CATSIPTSGMPYEQYF. In nucleotides, the CDR3 is TGTGCCACCAGCATACCGACTAGCGGGATGCCCTACGAGCAGTACTTC. Supplemented by reference TRBV15 and TRBJ2-7, the full variable domain reads DAMVIQNPRYQVTQFGKPVTLSCSQTLNHNVMYWYQQKSSQAPKLLFHYYDKDFNNEADTPDNFQSRRPNTSFCFLDIRSPGLGDTAMYLCATSIPTSGMPYEQYFGPGTRLTVT.

The J gene is TRBJ2-1, the V gene TRBV19, with TRBD2 as a possible D gene (6 bases). The CDR3 is 14 amino acids. Germline V gene lookup returns CDR1 LNHDA and CDR2 SQIVND (reference sequence). V dropped 1 base and J dropped 5 bases, with 9 bases sitting between them. The chain's CDR3 is CASSIGGAHNEQFF. In DNA, the CDR3 is TGTGCCAGTAGTATAGGCGGGGCCCACAATGAGCAGTTCTTC.

The chain combines TRBV7-3 with TRBJ2-1; the D gene is possibly TRBD1 (7 bases). With 1 base removed from V and 10 bases from J, the gap between germline ends came to 11 bases. CDR1 is SGHTA and CDR2 is FQGTGA in the germline V gene. The length of the CDR3 is 13 residues. Here the CDR3 reads CASSLNSGGEQFF. The CDR3 nucleotides are TGTGCCAGCAGCTTAAATTCAGGGGGGGAGCAGTTCTTC.

The J gene is TRBJ1-5, the V gene TRBV5-5; TRBD1 is a possible D gene (5 bases). Germline CDR1 reads SGHKS; CDR2 reads YYEKEE (reference sequence). The V end was cut by 4 bases, the J end by 5 bases, with 19 bases between. This CDR3 is built from 16 residues. CDR3 sequence (DNA): TGTGCCAGCAGCCCTACGACAGACCTTCGACATCAGCCCCAGCATTTT. Translated, it gives CASSPTTDLRHQPQHF.

The V and J genes are TRBV30 and TRBJ1-5; possible D gene TRBD1, 5 bases. The CDR3 runs to 17 residues. V gave up 0 bases and J gave up 3 bases, with 18 bases separating them. CDR1 is GTSNPN and CDR2 is SVGIG in the germline V gene (reference sequence). CDR3 loop: CAWSVPRVERANQPQHF. The CDR3 bases are TGTGCCTGGAGTGTACCCAGGGTGGAACGCGCCAATCAGCCCCAGCATTTT.

In its sample, this clone is medium-sized. The rearrangement joins TRBV11-2 to TRBJ1-4, with D unresolved. Germline V CDR1 and CDR2: SGHAT, FQNNGV. Trimming removed 3 bases at V and 7 bases at J, with 12 bases between. The CDR3 totals 14 residues. CDR3 amino acids: CASSFTGSGEKLFF. DNA of the CDR3: TGTGCCAGCAGCTTTACGGGGTCGGGTGAAAAACTGTTTTTT.

This sequence joins TRBV28 and TRBJ2-2; 9 nucleotides align to TRBD1. Trimming cost V 6 bases and J 2 bases; bases outside gene matches: 7. This CDR3 is built from 16 residues. Germline lookup yields CDR1 MDHEN and CDR2 SYDVKM. The CDR3 DNA is TGTGCCAGCAGATCACCGGGACAGGGAAACACCGGGGAGCTGTTTTTT. Translation: CASRSPGQGNTGELFF. Full variable domain (outside the CDR3, taken from reference TRBV28 and TRBJ2-2): DVKVTQSSRYLVKRTGEKVFLECVQDMDHENMFWYRQDPGLGLRLIYFSYDVKMKEKGDIPEGYSVSREKKERFSLILESASTNQTSMYLCASRSPGQGNTGELFFGEGSRLTVL.

This clone was seen once. The rearrangement uses TRBV6-5 and TRBJ2-7, with a possible D match to TRBD2 (5 bases). There are 16 residues in the CDR3. CDR1 and CDR2 from the germline V gene are MNHEY and SVGAGI. V was cut by 3 bases and J by 2 bases, with 17 bases left in between. CDR3 coding DNA: TGTGCCAGCAGTTATCTGAGTGGAGGAGACGCCTACGAGCAGTACTTC. Translated, it gives CASSYLSGGDAYEQYF.

This chain uses TRBV13 with TRBJ2-1; TRBD2 matches 12 bases. Trimming took 5 bases from V and 2 from J; bases not matched to a gene: 4. This CDR3 comprises 16 residues. Germline assignment: CDR1 PRHDT and CDR2 FYEKMQ (reference sequence). CDR3 sequence (DNA): TGTGCCAGCAGCGCGAGGACTAGCGGGACCTACAATGAGCAGTTCTTC. Amino acid sequence: CASSARTSGTYNEQFF. Using reference TRBV13 and TRBJ2-1 for the parts outside the CDR3, the full variable domain is AAGVIQSPRHLIKEKRETATLKCYPIPRHDTVYWYQQGPGQDPQFLISFYEKMQSDKGSIPDRFSAQQFSDYHSELNMSSLELGDSALYFCASSARTSGTYNEQFFGPGTRLTVL.

The CDR3, as DNA: TGCGCCAGCAGCCAATCTACAGCCTTGAACACCGGGGAGCTGTTTTTT. Amino acids: CASSQSTALNTGELFF. The rearrangement joins TRBV4-3 to TRBJ2-2; D not certain. The CDR3 spans 16 residues. The V end was cut by 2 bases, the J end by 1 base, with 11 bases between. The germline V gene encodes CDR1 LGHNA and CDR2 YSLEER.

V usage is TRBV30 and J usage is TRBJ1-1; D is perhaps TRBD1 (5 bases). Germline CDR1 GTSNPN, CDR2 SVGIG (reference sequence). V dropped 0 bases and J dropped 10 bases, with 15 bases sitting between them. The CDR3 runs to 13 residues. The CDR3 nucleotides read TGTGCCTGGAGTGTAGGTTACCTTCAGGGAGCTTTCTTT. Translation: CAWSVGYLQGAFF.

The chain is built from TRBV10-3 and TRBJ2-1; D unresolved. Per the germline V gene, CDR1 is ENHRY and CDR2 is SYGVKD. The V end lost 6 bases, the J end lost 7 bases, and 10 bases lay between the germline ends. CDR3 size: 12 residues. CDR3 amino acids: CAIRANWNEQFF. The CDR3 DNA sequence: TGTGCCATCAGGGCAAATTGGAATGAGCAGTTCTTC.

This clone appeared once. The chain carries TRBV29-1 and TRBJ1-2; 9 nucleotides agree with TRBD1. Per germline, CDR1 SQVTM and CDR2 ANQGSEA. The CDR3 has 12 amino acids. J lost 6 bases, V lost 6 bases, and 5 bases had no gene match. CDR3 nucleotide sequence: TGCAGCGTGGAGGGACAGGGCCATGGCTACACCTTC. Protein: CSVEGQGHGYTF.

The V and J genes are TRBV9 and TRBJ2-3; TRBD1 matches 10 bases. The trim removed 5 bases at V and 1 base at J, leaving 4 bases unmatched. Germline CDR1 and CDR2: SGDLS and YYNGEE. This CDR3 is built from 15 residues. This CDR3 is CASRAGTGGTDTQYF. CDR3 coding DNA: TGTGCCAGCAGGGCCGGGACAGGGGGCACAGATACGCAGTATTTT. The full variable domain, completed using reference TRBV9 and TRBJ2-3, is DSGVTQTPKHLITATGQRVTLRCSPRSGDLSVYWYQQSLDQGLQFLIQYYNGEERAKGNILERFSAQQFPDLHSELNLSSLELGDSALYFCASRAGTGGTDTQYFGPGTRLTVL.

The chain has TRBV4-2 and TRBJ1-2; D might be TRBD1 (6 bases). This CDR3 is 15 amino acids long. Germline V lookup: CDR1 LGHNA, CDR2 YNFKEQ. The V and J ends lost 3 bases and 4 bases respectively, with 15 bases between them. Written as DNA, the CDR3 is TGTGCCAGCAGCCAGATGAAACAGGGTCGCTATGGCTACACCTTC. It encodes CASSQMKQGRYGYTF.

The V and J genes are TRBV10-2 and TRBJ1-2; D call uncertain. This CDR3 is 12 amino acids long. CDR1 and CDR2 from the germline V gene are WSHSY and SAAADI. With 6 bases removed from V and 8 bases from J, the gap between germline ends came to 13 bases. The CDR3 loop is CASRVAARGYTF. The CDR3 nucleotides read TGCGCCAGCAGGGTAGCAGCGCGGGGCTACACCTTC.

The chain joins TRBV5-4 to TRBJ2-3; TRBD2 aligns across 9 bases. From germline, CDR1 is SGHNT and CDR2 YYREEE (reference sequence). The CDR3 runs to 15 residues. After removal of 4 bases from V and 0 bases from J, the junction contained 3 bases not matched to a gene. CDR3 coding DNA: TGTGCCAGCAGCCGGACTAGCGTGAGCACAGATACGCAGTATTTT. Its translation is CASSRTSVSTDTQYF.

This clone was seen once. This chain connects TRBV12-5 to TRBJ1-1; tentatively, D is TRBD1 (5 bases). Germline CDR1 and CDR2: LGHNT and FRNRAP. The CDR3 length is 14 residues. V was clipped by 2 bases and J by 4 bases, with 11 bases between them. This CDR3 is CASGLFRDSTEAFF. CDR3 DNA sequence: TGTGCTAGTGGTTTGTTCAGGGATAGCACTGAAGCTTTCTTT.

The chain links TRBV27 to TRBJ2-1, with 9 bases lining up with TRBD2. CDR1 and CDR2 from the germline V gene are MNHEY and SMNVEV (reference sequence). This CDR3 has 16 amino acids. J gave up 5 bases and V 3 bases, and 8 bases lay outside the gene matches. The CDR3 region is CASSFSAGGLHNEQFF. CDR3 coding DNA: TGTGCCAGCAGTTTTTCGGCGGGAGGGCTGCACAATGAGCAGTTCTTC.